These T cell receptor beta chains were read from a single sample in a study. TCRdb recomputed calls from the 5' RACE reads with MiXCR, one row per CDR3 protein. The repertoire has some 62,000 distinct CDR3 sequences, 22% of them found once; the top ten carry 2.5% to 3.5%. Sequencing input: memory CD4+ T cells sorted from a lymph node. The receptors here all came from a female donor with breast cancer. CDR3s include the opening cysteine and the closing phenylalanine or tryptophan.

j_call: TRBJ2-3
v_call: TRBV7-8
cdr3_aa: CASSSGGRETDTQYF

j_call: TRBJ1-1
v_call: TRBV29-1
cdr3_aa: CSVGPGTGNTEAFF

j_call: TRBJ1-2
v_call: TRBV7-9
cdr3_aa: CASRPTGTYGYTF

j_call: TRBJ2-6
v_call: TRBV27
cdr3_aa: CASSYGPGANVLTF

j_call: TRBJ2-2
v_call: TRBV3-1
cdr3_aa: CASSFGANTGELFF

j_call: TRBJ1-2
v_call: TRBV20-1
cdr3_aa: CSALTTNYGYTF

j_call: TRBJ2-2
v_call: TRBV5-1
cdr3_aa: CASSLTPGTSGGITGELFF

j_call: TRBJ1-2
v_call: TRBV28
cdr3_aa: CASQETGANYGYTF

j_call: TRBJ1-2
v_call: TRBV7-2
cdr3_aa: CASSSPDILYGYTF

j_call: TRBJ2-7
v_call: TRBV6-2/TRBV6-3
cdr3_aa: CASSRGGSYEQDF

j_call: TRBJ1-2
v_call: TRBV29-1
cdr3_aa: CSVEDLSSYGYTF

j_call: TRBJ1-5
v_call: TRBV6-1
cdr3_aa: CASAVSNQPQHF

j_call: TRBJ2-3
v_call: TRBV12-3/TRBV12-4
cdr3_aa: CASSLGSGTPAGSLQYF

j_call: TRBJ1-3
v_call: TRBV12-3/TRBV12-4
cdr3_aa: CASSLHGNTIYF

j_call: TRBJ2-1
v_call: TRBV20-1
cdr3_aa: CSAPKREGSNEQFF

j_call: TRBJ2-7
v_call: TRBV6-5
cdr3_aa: CASSNYEQYF

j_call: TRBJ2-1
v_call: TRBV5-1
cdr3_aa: CASSFRTSGHLYNEQFF

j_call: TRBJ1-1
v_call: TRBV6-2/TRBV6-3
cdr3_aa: CASSHRGVGTTEAFF

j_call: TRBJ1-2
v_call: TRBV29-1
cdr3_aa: CSVGGEYSYTF

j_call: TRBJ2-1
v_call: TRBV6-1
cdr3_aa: CASSWRGGTYNEQFF

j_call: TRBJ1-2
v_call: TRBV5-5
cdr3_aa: CASSLNKGYTF

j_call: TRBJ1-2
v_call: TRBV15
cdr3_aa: CATSRDRSSNYGYTF

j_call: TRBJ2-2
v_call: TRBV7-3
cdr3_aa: CASSFQNGELFF

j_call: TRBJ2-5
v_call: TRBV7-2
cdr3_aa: CASEKGGGETQYF

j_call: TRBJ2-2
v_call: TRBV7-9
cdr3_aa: CASTVGELFF

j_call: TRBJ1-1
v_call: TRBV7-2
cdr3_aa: CASSPRRGGTEAFF

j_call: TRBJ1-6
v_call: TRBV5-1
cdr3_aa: CASRQGTADSPLHF

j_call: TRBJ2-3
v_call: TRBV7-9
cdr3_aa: CASSARYRGPDTDTQYF

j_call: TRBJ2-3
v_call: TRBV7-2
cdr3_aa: CASRLDRFWDTQYF

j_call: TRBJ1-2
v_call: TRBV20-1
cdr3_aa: CSTKTGGSGSYNF

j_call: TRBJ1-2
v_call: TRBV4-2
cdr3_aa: CASSEANYGYTF

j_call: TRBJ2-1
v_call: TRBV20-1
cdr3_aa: CSASLLAGLSNEQFF

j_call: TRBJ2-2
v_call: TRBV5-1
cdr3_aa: CASRTGQNTGELFF

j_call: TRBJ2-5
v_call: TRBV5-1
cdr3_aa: CASSLSGDEETQYF

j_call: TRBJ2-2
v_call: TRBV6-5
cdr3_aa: CASSDTGELFF

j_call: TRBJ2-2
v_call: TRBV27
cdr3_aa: CASSRDPLNTGEPFF

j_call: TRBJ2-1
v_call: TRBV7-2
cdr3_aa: CASSERLASNEQFF

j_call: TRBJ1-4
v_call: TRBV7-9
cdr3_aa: CASSLAGTNEKLFF

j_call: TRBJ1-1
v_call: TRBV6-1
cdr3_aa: CASRGVLGRGQGVMDTEAFF

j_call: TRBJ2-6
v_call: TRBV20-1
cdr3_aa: CSATDRPFAGANVLTF

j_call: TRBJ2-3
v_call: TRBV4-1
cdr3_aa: CASSRTGGFTDTQYF

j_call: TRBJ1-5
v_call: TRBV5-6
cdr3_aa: CASSLLTPGTGNQPQHF

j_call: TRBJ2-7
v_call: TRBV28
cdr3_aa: CASSLPSGGREQYF

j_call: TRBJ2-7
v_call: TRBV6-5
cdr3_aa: CASTRAENSYEQYF

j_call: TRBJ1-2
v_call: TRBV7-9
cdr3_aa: CASSLSRGESGYTF

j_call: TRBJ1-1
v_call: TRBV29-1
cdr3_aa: CSGETERNTEAFF

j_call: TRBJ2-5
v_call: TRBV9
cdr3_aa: CASSVSPGRGETQYF